This T cell receptor beta chain was identified during a study of persistence of HIV-infected CD4 T cells. The wider study: Multiple blood draws of up to 180 mL, except two donors with single leukapheresis. Study-level results: Degenerate expanded CDR3beta sequences were enriched among CMV- and Gag-responding cells. Bulk TCR data could not be restricted to HIV-1-infected CMV-responding cells.

The libraries were made with immunoSEQ version 4 in survey mode. Sequencing was performed with immunoSEQ multiplex PCR; in TCRdb, only in-frame clones are kept and a portion is missing. This sample has 40,000 to 45,000 clones, with 80% to 95% found just once. On this clone: The antigen is not known.

The CDR3 contains 15 residues. Per germline, CDR1 KGHSH and CDR2 LQKENI. V was pared by 6 bases and J by 13 bases, with 24 bases between. This nonspecific control used anti-CD3/anti-CD28 bead stimulation of CD4+ T cells. Sorting selected CD4+ T cells upregulating both CD40 ligand and CD69. Donors had CD4+ T cell counts above 400 cells/uL and were CMV-seropositive. The material was CD4+ T cells sorted from PBMCs after approximately 19-hour stimulation, obtained from a patient who received antiretroviral therapy. This sequence joins TRBV18 and TRBJ1-4; D ambiguous. The clonotype was recovered from an adult man with HIV who was CMV-seropositive. The DNA for the CDR3 is TGTGCCAGCTCCGCAGGAACGGGTGGTTTGTTTGGACTGTTTTTT. It yields the protein CASSAGTGGLFGLFF.